This T cell receptor (beta chain) comes out of a study of T cell responses to AZD1222 COVID-19 vaccine. As for the study in general: Pooling covered second doses at about 4 or about 12 weeks. Study observations and caveats: Females outnumbered males among donors, who were mostly white British; clonal diversity was possibly underestimated.

Turning to this clone: The antigen remains undetermined.

The protocol was immunoSEQ multiplex PCR, while the TCRdb copy is restricted to in-frame clones and leaves out a portion. The sample records about 180,000 clones, about 89% being singletons. Deletions cut 2 bases from V and 7 bases from J, with 11 bases between. This CDR3 spans 12 amino acids. Looked up from germline, CDR1 is GTSNPN and CDR2 is SVGIG (reference sequence). The chain carries TRBV30 and TRBJ1-1; D not resolved. This clonotype was obtained from an adult in good health. This material consisted of peripheral blood, taken on day 0 of AZD1222 vaccination. This chain's CDR3 is CAWSPSQIEAFF. DNA for the CDR3: TGTGCCTGGAGTCCCTCTCAGATTGAAGCTTTCTTT. The complete variable domain, with remaining parts taken from reference TRBV30 and TRBJ1-1, reads SQTIHQWPATLVQPVGSPLSLECTVEGTSNPNLYWYRQAAGRGLQLLFYSVGIGQISSEVPQNLSASRPQDRQFILSSKKLLLSDSGFYLCAWSPSQIEAFFGQGTRLTVV.